One sample yielded the 5 T cell receptor beta chains listed below, sequenced in a study of CD8+ T cells in alopecia areata. Extracted RNA was reverse transcribed into cDNA, the sequencing template. Sequencing was performed with immunoSEQ multiplex PCR; in TCRdb, only in-frame clones are kept and a portion is missing. The sample comprises about 190,000 clones, 60% of which are singletons, and 1% rests with the top ten. Specified treatment: oral pan-JAK inhibitor, 5-10 mg twice daily. The sample was CD4+ T cells sorted from blood, taken at week 24, from a patient treated with tofacitinib. The source of these receptors is a human donor with alopecia areata.

The J gene is TRBJ1-4, the V gene TRBV30; possibly TRBD1 for D (6 bases). The V gene lost 2 bases and the J gene lost 1 base, with 8 bases spanning the gap. CDR1 is GTSNPN, CDR2 SVGIG, per germline (reference sequence). The CDR3 sequence is 14 residues long. The CDR3 DNA is TGTGCCTGGAGTTGGACAGAAACTAATGAAAAACTGTTTTTT. Its protein product is CAWSWTETNEKLFF.

The chain links TRBV4-3 to TRBJ1-5, with unresolved D. CDR3 length equals 15 residues. With 0 bases removed from V and 6 bases from J, the gap between germline ends came to 12 bases. Germline assignment: CDR1 LGHNA and CDR2 YSLEER. The CDR3 here is CASSQDLDAGQPQHF. Here the CDR3 DNA reads TGCGCCAGCAGCCAAGATTTGGACGCCGGTCAGCCCCAGCATTTT.

The rearrangement joins TRBV10-3 to TRBJ2-7, with a weak D call TRBD2 (5 bases). CDR1 and CDR2 (germline): ENHRY, SYGVKD. CDR3 size: 15 residues. Trimming removed 10 bases at V and 6 bases at J, with 25 bases between. The CDR3 DNA reads TGTGCCACTTTAGATACTAGACTGCGGCACGGCGAGCAGTACTTC. Residues: CATLDTRLRHGEQYF.

This clone was observed a handful of times. V usage is TRBV25-1 and J usage is TRBJ2-7, with a possible D match to TRBD1 (5 bases). Germline V gene data show CDR1 as MGHDK and CDR2 as SYGVNS. This CDR3 has 13 amino acids. Trimming stripped 4 bases from V and 2 bases from J, with 9 bases between. This CDR3 is CASSVGHPYEQYF. In nucleotides, the CDR3 is TGTGCCAGCAGTGTAGGACATCCCTACGAGCAGTACTTC.

This sequence joins TRBV29-1 and TRBJ1-2; D not resolved. The germline V gene encodes CDR1 SQVTM and CDR2 ANQGSEA. V lost 3 bases and J 3 bases, leaving 8 bases between the germline ends. The CDR3 contains 12 residues. In DNA, the CDR3 is TGCAGCGTTGAGGATAGACACTATGGCTACACCTTC. Its translation: CSVEDRHYGYTF.